This T cell receptor (beta chain) was identified in a study of CXCR3-negative and CXCR3-positive naive CD8 T cells. In preparing the TRB cDNA libraries, 5' RACE with UMI labels was used. TCRdb reprocessed the 5' RACE reads and reports one entry per CDR3 protein, with no DNA. In total, the table holds fewer than 50,000 distinct CDR3 sequences. Study-wide points: More hydrophobic TRB CDR3s occurred in CXCR3-positive than in CXCR3-negative naive cells.

With respect to this clonotype: What it recognizes is unknown.

This CDR3 has 12 residues. Germline V gene sequence: CDR1 MGHDK, CDR2 SYGVNS. The chain has TRBV25-1 and TRBJ2-3. Material: naive CXCR3- CD8+ T cells from blood. Subset in this sample: CD45RO-CCR7+CD27+CD95- naive CD8+ T cells lacking CXCR3 (TNR3-). This TCR was sampled from a human donor in good health. Some clones in this sample may be carry-over from other donors' samples. The CDR3 loop reads CASSEGINTQYF.